This T cell receptor beta chain emerged from a study of control samples from healthy donors and cancer patients. Trimming cost V 5 bases and J 0 bases, with 8 bases left between them. CDR3 length: 15 amino acids. CDR1 and CDR2 (germline): MDHEN, SYDVKM. Profiled with immunoSEQ multiplex PCR; TCRdb holds only in-frame clones, not every one. The sample includes some 120,000 clones, 70% to 90% of them seen just once. The chain couples TRBV28 to TRBJ1-6, with no clear D. The sequenced sample was blood. The TCR originated in a man aged 50 or older in good health. DNA for the CDR3: TGTGCCAGCAGTCCCCCAAGCTCCTATAATTCACCCCTCCACTTT. Its translation is CASSPPSSYNSPLHF.